This record concerns one T cell receptor (beta chain) sequence. The germline CDR1 and CDR2 sequences are MNHEY and SVGAGI. Trimming cost V 6 bases and J 4 bases; bases outside gene matches: 7. The CDR3 is 15 residues long. The sample belongs to a study of blood T cell repertoires in COVID-19. Sequencing was performed with immunoSEQ multiplex PCR; in TCRdb, only in-frame clones are kept and a portion is missing. The sample shows some 150,000 clones, 70% to 90% of them seen only once. The V gene is TRBV6-5, the J gene TRBJ2-5, with 11 positions matching TRBD2. The specimen was PBMCs or T cells enriched from blood (not recorded which). This TCR was sampled from a woman under 30 who had recovered from COVID-19. The CDR3 is CASSQLAGEAETQYF. In DNA, the CDR3 is TGTGCCAGCAGCCAACTAGCGGGAGAGGCAGAGACCCAGTACTTC.